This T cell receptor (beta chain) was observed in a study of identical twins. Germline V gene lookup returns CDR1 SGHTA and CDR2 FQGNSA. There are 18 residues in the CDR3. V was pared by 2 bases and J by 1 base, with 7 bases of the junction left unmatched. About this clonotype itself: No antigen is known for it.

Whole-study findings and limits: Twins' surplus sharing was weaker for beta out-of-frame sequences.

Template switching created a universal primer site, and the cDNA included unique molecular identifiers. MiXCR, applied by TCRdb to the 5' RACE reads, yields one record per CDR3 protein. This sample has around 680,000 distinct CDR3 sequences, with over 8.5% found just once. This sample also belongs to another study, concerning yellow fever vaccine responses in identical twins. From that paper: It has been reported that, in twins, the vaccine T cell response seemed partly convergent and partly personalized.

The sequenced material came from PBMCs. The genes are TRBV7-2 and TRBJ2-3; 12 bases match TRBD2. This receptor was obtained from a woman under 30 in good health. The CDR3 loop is CASSLRPGTSGRTDTQYF. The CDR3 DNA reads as TGTGCCAGCAGCTTACGCCCTGGGACTAGCGGGCGCACAGATACGCAGTATTTT.